This passage covers 21 T cell receptor beta chains from one sample sequenced in a study of T cells in Graves' hyperthyroidism and ophthalmopathy. Using RNA transcripts as the source, TCR beta CDR3 regions were amplified. HTBI primers were used for first-round RT-PCR of the TCR CDR3. TCRdb used MiXCR to reprocess the multiplex PCR reads, holding one entry per CDR3 protein. This sample has fewer than 400,000 distinct CDR3 sequences, with around 16% found just once. Material for sequencing was blood. These receptors all come from a woman aged 18 to 35 with Graves' hyperthyroidism that later progressed to Graves' ophthalmopathy.

This clonotype was counted ten times or more. The rearrangement links TRBV14 to TRBJ1-2; D gene uncertain. Germline CDR1 is SGHDN and CDR2 is FVKESK. V was cut by 1 base and J by 0 bases, with 9 bases left in between. The CDR3 is 15 amino acids. The chain's CDR3 is CASSQVRSPNYGYTF. CDR3 bases: TGTGCCAGCAGCCAAGTCAGGAGCCCTAACTATGGCTACACCTTC.

The gene calls are TRBV6-1 and TRBJ2-1, with TRBD2 identical over 8 bases. The CDR3 has 15 amino acids. Germline lookup yields CDR1 MNHNS and CDR2 SASEGT. Trimming at V came to 6 bases and at J to 6 bases, leaving 10 bases not matched to a gene. CDR3 sequence (DNA): TGTGCCAGCAGCTCCCGGACTAGCAGAACCAATGAGCAGTTCTTC. It encodes CASSSRTSRTNEQFF.

The V call is TRBV7-9, the J call TRBJ1-1; no clear D gene. Germline CDR1 reads SEHNR; CDR2 reads FQNEAQ (reference sequence). The CDR3 is 13 residues long. The V end lost 5 bases, the J end lost 7 bases, and 14 bases lay between the germline ends. The CDR3: CASSAPGTIEAFF. The CDR3 nucleotides are TGTGCCAGCAGCGCCCCGGGAACTATTGAAGCTTTCTTT.

The J gene is TRBJ2-3, the V gene TRBV3-1; D gene ambiguous. Germline CDR1 LGHDT, CDR2 YNNKEL (reference sequence). With 2 bases removed from V and 1 base from J, the gap between germline ends came to 10 bases. The CDR3 extends over 15 amino acids. Here the CDR3 reads CASSQNLAGTDTQYF. As DNA, the CDR3 is TGTGCCAGCAGCCAAAATTTGGCCGGCACAGATACGCAGTATTTT.

The V gene is TRBV6-1, the J gene TRBJ1-2, with TRBD1 as a possible D gene (5 bases). There are 13 residues in the CDR3. Trimming took off 4 bases at V and 7 bases at J, with 13 bases between the two ends. Germline CDR1 is MNHNS and CDR2 is SASEGT. CDR3 bases: TGTGCCAGCAGTGGGCAGGGCCTCGGTGGCTACACCTTC. This sequence encodes CASSGQGLGGYTF.

On this clonotype: This may stem from a read error, because a much larger clone lies one nucleotide away. This chain connects TRBV20-1 to TRBJ2-1; 10 nucleotides line up with TRBD1. The CDR3 consists of 15 residues. The trim removed 1 base at V and 8 bases at J, leaving 8 bases unmatched. Germline CDR1 is DFQATT and CDR2 is SNEGSKA (reference sequence). The CDR3 sequence: CSARGPGQGWYEQFF. The CDR3 DNA follows: TGCAGTGCTAGAGGTCCGGGACAGGGGTGGTATGAGCAGTTCTTC.

The V and J genes are TRBV2 and TRBJ1-6; D unresolved. Germline CDR1 and CDR2: SNHLY and FYNNEI. CDR3 length: 14 residues. V was trimmed by 6 bases and J by 7 bases, leaving 13 bases between them. DNA of the CDR3: TGTGCCAGCAGATTGGCACCGGGGAATTCACCCCTCCACTTT. Its translation is CASRLAPGNSPLHF.

This clonotype was observed at least ten times. The V gene is TRBV5-1, the J gene TRBJ1-6; D call uncertain. The CDR3 is 16 amino acids. In germline, CDR1 is SGHRS, CDR2 YFSETQ. The germline V and J ends were trimmed by 3 bases and 6 bases, with 16 bases remaining between them. The CDR3 DNA sequence: TGCGCCAGCAGCTCCGAGGCCCTAAACCCTAATTCACCCCTCCACTTT. This encodes CASSSEALNPNSPLHF.

The rearrangement links TRBV4-2 to TRBJ2-7, with 7 bases matching TRBD1. The V and J ends lost 4 bases and 4 bases, in that order; junction bases with no gene match: 7. Germline assignment: CDR1 LGHNA and CDR2 YNFKEQ. This CDR3 is 14 amino acids long. The CDR3 is CASSLSGTVYEQYF. The CDR3 coding sequence is TGTGCCAGCAGCCTCTCCGGGACAGTGTACGAGCAGTACTTC.

There are many counts of this clonotype. This chain uses TRBV2 with TRBJ1-2, with D possibly being TRBD1 (5 bases). Trimming stripped 6 bases from V and 5 bases from J, with 19 bases between. This CDR3 has 15 residues. CDR1 and CDR2 (germline): SNHLY, FYNNEI. The CDR3 nucleotides are TGTGCCAGCAGGAAAGCCGGGGACCTAAGTTATGGCTACACCTTC. It specifies CASRKAGDLSYGYTF. Looking up the rest from reference TRBV2 and TRBJ1-2 gives the full variable domain: EPEVTQTPSHQVTQMGQEVILRCVPISNHLYFYWYRQILGQKVEFLVSFYNNEISEKSEIFDDQFSVERPDGSNFTLKIRSTKLEDSAMYFCASRKAGDLSYGYTFGSGTRLTVV.

V is TRBV7-8 and J is TRBJ1-2, with 8 bases identical to TRBD1. J was trimmed by 1 base and V by 3 bases; bases with no gene match: 7. The CDR3 is made up of 16 amino acids. Per germline, CDR1 SGHVS and CDR2 FQNEAQ. CDR3 bases: TGTGCCAGCAGCTTGATGTGGGACAGGCTTAACTATGGCTACACCTTC. Translating it yields CASSLMWDRLNYGYTF.

This clonotype was observed many times. The V gene is TRBV28, the J gene TRBJ1-1, with TRBD1 identical over 7 bases. Unmatched junction bases numbered 8, after V lost 6 bases and J lost 1 base. CDR3 length equals 15 residues. The germline gives CDR1 MDHEN, CDR2 SYDVKM. The CDR3 protein is CASSQGGPTNTEAFF. In DNA form, the CDR3 reads TGTGCCAGCAGCCAGGGGGGACCGACGAACACTGAAGCTTTCTTT.

This clonotype was counted ten times or more. The CDR3 nucleotides read TGTGCCAGCAACCCCGACGGCCGCAATCAGCCCCAGCATTTT. Amino acid sequence: CASNPDGRNQPQHF. The chain uses TRBV6-2 or TRBV6-3 and TRBJ1-5, with D unclear. CDR3 length: 14 amino acids. Germline V lookup: CDR1 MNHEY, CDR2 SVGEGT. V dropped 7 bases and J dropped 2 bases, with 12 bases sitting between them.

This clonotype was seen ten or more times. The chain links TRBV20-1 to TRBJ1-2, with D possibly TRBD1 on 6 matching bases. V was trimmed by 3 bases and J by 7 bases, leaving 21 bases between them. There are 15 residues in the CDR3. Germline CDR1 DFQATT, CDR2 SNEGSKA (reference sequence). CDR3 residues: CSASLPTGLDGGYTF. CDR3 sequence (DNA): TGCAGTGCTAGCCTACCGACAGGACTAGACGGTGGCTACACCTTC.

A few counts support this clonotype. This rearrangement joins TRBV6-5 to TRBJ2-3, with D unresolved. V lost 2 bases and J lost 7, with 13 bases in between. This CDR3 contains 14 residues. Germline V CDR1 and CDR2: MNHEY, SVGAGI. CDR3 in amino acids: CASSYLQGPNTQYF. The DNA for the CDR3 is TGTGCCAGCAGTTACCTCCAAGGGCCGAATACGCAGTATTTT.

This clonotype was counted only a few times. The rearrangement links TRBV28 to TRBJ2-1, with 11 bases that match TRBD1. The V segment lost 7 bases and the J segment 5 bases; nucleotides outside the gene matches: 7. The CDR3 has 15 residues. Per the germline V gene, CDR1 is MDHEN and CDR2 is SYDVKM. The CDR3 protein is CASTSDRGRNNEQFF. The CDR3 coding sequence is TGTGCCAGCACATCGGACAGGGGGCGTAACAATGAGCAGTTCTTC. The full variable domain, with the rest looked up from reference TRBV28 and TRBJ2-1, is DVKVTQSSRYLVKRTGEKVFLECVQDMDHENMFWYRQDPGLGLRLIYFSYDVKMKEKGDIPEGYSVSREKKERFSLILESASTNQTSMYLCASTSDRGRNNEQFFGPGTRLTVL.

On this clonotype: Just one base apart from a much larger clone, this may be a read error. The V gene is TRBV2, the J gene TRBJ2-3; possible D gene TRBD1, 7 bases. This CDR3 has 15 amino acids. CDR1 SNHLY and CDR2 FYNNEI come from the germline V gene. CDR3 region: CASSVGQGGTETQYF. In nucleotides, the CDR3 is TGTGCCAGCAGTGTAGGGCAGGGGGGCACAGAAACGCAGTATTTT.

The chain recombines TRBV20-1 with TRBJ2-1, with no clear D. This CDR3 region has 14 residues. Germline CDR1 is DFQATT and CDR2 is SNEGSKA (reference sequence). The V gene lost 7 bases and the J gene lost 10 bases, with 23 bases spanning the gap. CDR3 nucleotides: TGCAGTGGGTTGGGCAGGTCGGTCACCAAGGAGCAGTTCTTC. This sequence encodes CSGLGRSVTKEQFF.

This clonotype came up a few times. CDR3: CATSPRTRLAGNTDTQYF. CDR3 sequence (DNA): TGTGCCACCAGCCCTCGAACCAGACTAGCGGGGAACACAGATACGCAGTATTTT. J is TRBJ2-3 and V is TRBV15; TRBD2 agrees at 11 bases. The CDR3 is 18 residues long. Trimming removed 5 bases from V and 2 bases from J; junction bases left unmatched: 12. Per the germline V gene, CDR1 is LNHNV and CDR2 is YYDKDF (reference sequence). The variable domain in full, completed from reference TRBV15 and TRBJ2-3, reads DAMVIQNPRYQVTQFGKPVTLSCSQTLNHNVMYWYQQKSSQAPKLLFHYYDKDFNNEADTPDNFQSRRPNTSFCFLDIRSPGLGDTAMYLCATSPRTRLAGNTDTQYFGPGTRLTVL.

In this sample, this clonotype turned up many times. V usage is TRBV20-1 and J usage is TRBJ2-7, with a weak D call TRBD2 (5 bases). Germline-derived CDR1 and CDR2 are DFQATT and SNEGSKA (reference sequence). There are 15 residues in the CDR3. Trimming took 5 bases from V and 0 from J, leaving 17 bases between them. This CDR3 is CSAPDDRRGSYEQYF. The CDR3 DNA reads as TGCAGTGCTCCTGACGACCGTCGGGGCTCCTACGAGCAGTACTTC.

On this clonotype itself: Since a much larger clone is just one base distant, this may be a read error. This rearrangement joins TRBV6-1 to TRBJ1-5; no firm D call. V was clipped by 5 bases and J by 5 bases, with 19 bases between them. This CDR3 is built from 16 residues. Germline values: CDR1 MNHNS, CDR2 SASEGT. DNA of the CDR3: TGTGCCAGCAGTCTGCCCCGAGGCAGGAAGCATCAGCCCCAGCATTTT. It specifies CASSLPRGRKHQPQHF.